This TCR beta chain was identified in a study of response to subunit inactivated influenza vaccine. This CDR3 comprises 13 residues. Per the germline V gene, CDR1 is LGHDT and CDR2 is YNNKEL (reference sequence). Trimming took 4 bases from V and 4 from J, leaving 8 bases between them. Each CDR3 protein is one row after TCRdb ran MiXCR on the RT-PCR reads. The table has 500,000 to 600,000 distinct CDR3 sequences, approximately 16% seen once. The material sequenced was CD4+ T cells sorted from PBMCs, taken less than 30 months after vaccination. This rearrangement joins TRBV3-1 to TRBJ1-5, with D unresolved. The source of this sequence is a man in his fifties or sixties who received an inactivated influenza vaccine. This chain's CDR3 is CASSPFTNQPQHF. CDR3 coding DNA: TGTGCCAGCAGCCCTTTTACGAATCAGCCCCAGCATTTT. The full variable domain, with the rest looked up from reference TRBV3-1 and TRBJ1-5, is DTAVSQTPKYLVTQMGNDKSIKCEQNLGHDTMYWYKQDSKKFLKIMFSYNNKELIINETVPNRFSPKSPDKAHLNLHINSLELGDSAVYFCASSPFTNQPQHFGDGTRLSIL.